The 30 T cell receptor beta chains below were found in one sample sequenced in a study of blood T cell repertoires in COVID-19. Clones were sequenced by immunoSEQ multiplex PCR, and TCRdb holds only the in-frame ones, with some missing. The data show roughly 290,000 clones, with nearly 90% seen just once and approximately 1.5% held by the top ten. Sequenced material: PBMCs or T cells enriched from blood (not recorded which). These receptors were obtained from a woman younger than 30 with acute COVID-19.

This clone was detected only a few times. The chain is built from TRBV2 and TRBJ1-2, with 10 bases that match TRBD1. The trim removed 6 bases at V and 4 bases at J, leaving 11 bases unmatched. CDR1 and CDR2 (germline): SNHLY, FYNNEI. The CDR3 covers 16 residues. The CDR3 here is CASSATTTGGSYGYTF. The DNA for the CDR3 is TGTGCCAGCAGCGCGACGACGACAGGGGGCAGCTATGGCTACACCTTC.

The chain links TRBV6-1 to TRBJ1-2; D gene ambiguous. Germline values: CDR1 MNHNS, CDR2 SASEGT. This CDR3 is 12 amino acids long. V lost 3 bases and J 8 bases, leaving 10 bases between the germline ends. CDR3 sequence: CASSDPLGGYTF. DNA for the CDR3: TGTGCCAGCAGTGACCCCCTTGGCGGCTACACCTTC.

This clone was counted a single time. This chain joins TRBV4-2 and TRBJ2-2; D possibly corresponds to TRBD2 (5 bases). Trimming shortened V by 1 base and J by 5 bases, and 14 bases separated the two germline ends. The CDR3 contains 16 residues. The germline V gene has CDR1 LGHNA and CDR2 YNFKEQ. The CDR3 region is CASSQGKTRTTGELFF. The DNA of the CDR3 is TGTGCCAGCAGCCAAGGGAAAACTAGAACGACCGGGGAGCTGTTTTTT.

The chain employs TRBV6-5 and TRBJ1-1; D gene ambiguous. The length of the CDR3 is 15 residues. Trimming took 7 bases from V and 1 from J, leaving 16 bases between them. Germline values: CDR1 MNHEY, CDR2 SVGAGI. CDR3 nucleotides: TGTGCCAGCAAGGGCCCACGGGGTACGAACACTGAAGCTTTCTTT. It yields the protein CASKGPRGTNTEAFF.

The rearrangement joins TRBV29-1 to TRBJ1-1; 10 bases are a match to TRBD1. The CDR3 runs to 14 residues. J was trimmed by 0 bases and V by 7 bases; bases with no gene match: 5. CDR1 is SQVTM, CDR2 ANQGSEA, per germline. The CDR3 loop reads CSADRGRVNTEAFF. CDR3 DNA: TGCAGCGCCGACAGGGGGCGGGTGAACACTGAAGCTTTCTTT.

The chain is built from TRBV6-2 or TRBV6-3 and TRBJ2-7; 8 bases line up with TRBD1. In germline, CDR1 is MNHEY, CDR2 SVGEGT. The V gene end was trimmed by 0 bases and the J gene end by 0 bases; junction bases not matched to a gene: 7. The CDR3 covers 17 residues. The CDR3 bases are TGTGCCAGCAGTTACTCGATTTTGCAGGGGGCCTCCTACGAGCAGTACTTC. Residues: CASSYSILQGASYEQYF.

This chain's CDR3 is CASSPLFRGGGTEAFF. The CDR3 DNA reads TGTGCCAGCTCACCACTGTTTCGGGGGGGAGGGACTGAAGCTTTCTTT. The rearrangement uses TRBV18 and TRBJ1-1; tentative D call: TRBD1 (5 bases). The V end was cut by 1 base, the J end by 5 bases, with 17 bases between. CDR1 is KGHSH and CDR2 is LQKENI in the germline V gene. The CDR3 consists of 16 residues.

V and J are TRBV11-2 and TRBJ2-7; D may be TRBD1 (6 bases). CDR1 and CDR2 from the germline V gene are SGHAT and FQNNGV. V dropped 4 bases and J dropped 0 bases, with 16 bases sitting between them. The CDR3 has 16 residues. The CDR3, as DNA: TGTGCCAGCAGCTCCCGGACAGCCAGTGACTCCTACGAGCAGTACTTC. Its protein product is CASSSRTASDSYEQYF.

The chain links TRBV6-1 to TRBJ1-1; possibly TRBD1 for D (5 bases). CDR3 length: 14 residues. Germline V lookup: CDR1 MNHNS, CDR2 SASEGT. The V gene lost 2 bases and the J gene lost 4 bases, with 11 bases spanning the gap. The CDR3 sequence is CASSELGGGTEAFF. As DNA, the CDR3 is TGTGCCAGCAGTGAATTGGGGGGGGGCACTGAAGCTTTCTTT.

The chain couples TRBV28 to TRBJ1-1, with a possible D match to TRBD1 (5 bases). Trimming left V 6 bases short and J 0 bases short, with 11 bases between. The CDR3 spans 14 residues. CDR1 MDHEN and CDR2 SYDVKM come from the germline V gene. The DNA of the CDR3 is TGTGCCAGCAGCTTAACAGGCGTGAACACTGAAGCTTTCTTT. Translating it yields CASSLTGVNTEAFF. Based on the CDR3 plus reference TRBV28 and TRBJ1-1, the full variable domain is DVKVTQSSRYLVKRTGEKVFLECVQDMDHENMFWYRQDPGLGLRLIYFSYDVKMKEKGDIPEGYSVSREKKERFSLILESASTNQTSMYLCASSLTGVNTEAFFGQGTRLTVV.

V usage is TRBV7-9 and J usage is TRBJ1-2; 7 bases line up with TRBD1. The V and J ends lost 3 bases and 7 bases, in that order; junction bases with no gene match: 8. The CDR3 runs to 14 residues. From germline, CDR1 is SEHNR and CDR2 FQNEAQ (reference sequence). DNA of the CDR3: TGTGCCAGCAGCTTGACCGGGACAGCGTCTGGCTACACCTTC. It specifies CASSLTGTASGYTF.

V usage is TRBV5-1 and J usage is TRBJ1-3, with D uncertain. Between the trimmed V and J ends, which lost 4 bases and 1 base, there was a span of 9 bases. Germline V CDR1 and CDR2: SGHRS, YFSETQ. This CDR3 region has 14 residues. The CDR3 nucleotides read TGCGCCAGCAGCAGGGAGGGTTCTGGAAACACCATATATTTT. Protein product: CASSREGSGNTIYF.

This chain links TRBV5-1 with TRBJ2-3, with 8 bases lining up with TRBD2. Germline values: CDR1 SGHRS, CDR2 YFSETQ. The ends lost 1 base at V and 2 bases at J; junction bases unmatched: 6. The CDR3 runs to 16 residues. CDR3 residues: CASSLPTSGPTDTQYF. The CDR3 DNA reads TGCGCCAGCAGCTTGCCAACTAGCGGACCCACAGATACGCAGTATTTT. The variable domain in full, with the rest retrieved from reference TRBV5-1 and TRBJ2-3, is KAGVTQTPRYLIKTRGQQVTLSCSPISGHRSVSWYQQTPGQGLQFLFEYFSETQRNKGNFPGRFSGRQFSNSRSEMNVSTLELGDSALYLCASSLPTSGPTDTQYFGPGTRLTVL.

The chain links TRBV30 to TRBJ1-3; no definite D call. Germline CDR1 GTSNPN, CDR2 SVGIG (reference sequence). The V and J ends lost 5 bases and 0 bases respectively, with 14 bases between them. There are 15 residues in the CDR3. CDR3 sequence: CAWSWLRDSGNTIYF. As DNA, the CDR3 is TGTGCCTGGTCCTGGTTGAGGGACTCTGGAAACACCATATATTTT. Together with reference TRBV30 and TRBJ1-3, the CDR3 gives the full variable domain: SQTIHQWPATLVQPVGSPLSLECTVEGTSNPNLYWYRQAAGRGLQLLFYSVGIGQISSEVPQNLSASRPQDRQFILSSKKLLLSDSGFYLCAWSWLRDSGNTIYFGEGSWLTVV.

The chain joins TRBV5-6 to TRBJ2-7; TRBD1 matches 9 bases. Trimming took 1 base from V and 6 from J; bases not matched to a gene: 8. CDR1 SGHDT and CDR2 YYEEEE come from the germline V gene. This CDR3 spans 15 amino acids. CDR3 nucleotides: TGTGCCAGCAGCTTGTTGACAGGGGGTTTACTCGAGCAGTACTTC. This gives the protein CASSLLTGGLLEQYF.

V usage is TRBV11-2 and J usage is TRBJ2-7; TRBD1 matches 8 bases. Germline values: CDR1 SGHAT, CDR2 FQNNGV. Trimming at V came to 2 bases and at J to 0 bases, leaving 3 bases not matched to a gene. The CDR3 length is 15 residues. The CDR3 bases are TGTGCCAGCAGCTTACCCGGGACAGGCTCCTACGAGCAGTACTTC. Amino acids: CASSLPGTGSYEQYF.

The gene calls are TRBV15 and TRBJ1-4; the match to TRBD1 covers 11 bases. The CDR3 is 15 amino acids. Germline V CDR1 and CDR2: LNHNV, YYDKDF (reference sequence). V lost 5 bases and J lost 4; bases outside the gene matches: 3. The CDR3 is CATSGDRGINEKLFF. For the CDR3, the DNA is TGTGCCACCAGCGGGGACAGGGGGATTAATGAAAAACTGTTTTTT.

The rearrangement links TRBV7-9 to TRBJ1-2; 7 nucleotides match TRBD1. Germline CDR1 and CDR2: SEHNR and FQNEAQ (reference sequence). The CDR3 sequence is 13 residues long. V gave up 6 bases and J gave up 4 bases; unmatched junction bases: 5. The CDR3 protein is CASSPGTAYGYTF. In DNA form, the CDR3 reads TGTGCCAGCAGTCCCGGGACAGCCTATGGCTACACCTTC.

The rearrangement links TRBV28 to TRBJ1-6; D is perhaps TRBD1 (5 bases). The CDR3 is 15 amino acids. Trimming cost V 5 bases and J 8 bases, with 16 bases left between them. Germline values: CDR1 MDHEN, CDR2 SYDVKM. For the CDR3, the DNA is TGTGCCAGCAGTCCCGCAGGGTCTGGTGATTCACCCCTCCACTTT. Amino acid sequence: CASSPAGSGDSPLHF.

The chain links TRBV11-3 to TRBJ2-1; 11 bases align to TRBD2. Germline-derived CDR1 and CDR2 are SGHNT and YENEEA. CDR3 length equals 15 residues. V dropped 5 bases and J dropped 5; count of bases not matched to a gene: 5. The CDR3 DNA reads as TGTGCCAGCAGCGTTAGCGGGAGGGCCAACAATGAGCAGTTCTTC. Its translation: CASSVSGRANNEQFF.

The chain is built from TRBV2 and TRBJ2-3; 13 nucleotides agree with TRBD2. Germline V lookup: CDR1 SNHLY, CDR2 FYNNEI. Losses at the gene ends were 0 bases for V and 1 base for J; bases not matched to a gene: 10. This CDR3 is built from 20 residues. The CDR3 nucleotides read TGTGCCAGCAGTGAAGCGCTTCCGGGACTAGCGGGGTTCGGCACAGATACGCAGTATTTT. This codes for CASSEALPGLAGFGTDTQYF.

The chain uses TRBV27 and TRBJ1-5; 11 bases match TRBD1. V shed 5 bases and J 11 bases; nucleotides not matched to a gene: 11. This CDR3 has 15 amino acids. The germline CDR1 and CDR2 sequences are MNHEY and SMNVEV (reference sequence). The CDR3 here is CASSTRDRGFSAQHF. Written as DNA, the CDR3 is TGTGCCAGCAGTACCAGGGACAGGGGGTTTTCGGCCCAGCATTTT.

V usage is TRBV28 and J usage is TRBJ1-5; D remains unclear. The length of the CDR3 is 15 residues. Germline V CDR1 and CDR2: MDHEN, SYDVKM. V was cut by 2 bases and J by 2 bases, with 10 bases left in between. In nucleotides, the CDR3 is TGTGCCAGCAGTTTAGTCGGAGGTGGCAATCAGCCCCAGCATTTT. It codes for CASSLVGGGNQPQHF.

The chain carries TRBV19 and TRBJ1-3, with 12 nucleotides matching TRBD1. Trimming took 4 bases from V and 8 from J; bases not matched to a gene: 9. Per germline, CDR1 LNHDA and CDR2 SQIVND (reference sequence). The CDR3 loop spans 16 amino acids. CDR3 nucleotides: TGTGCCAGTAGTACTACCCGGGACAGGGGGCGACACACCATATATTTT. It is translated as CASSTTRDRGRHTIYF.

This chain links TRBV7-8 with TRBJ2-5; 9 nucleotides agree with TRBD2. Germline V gene data show CDR1 as SGHVS and CDR2 as FQNEAQ. CDR3 size: 16 residues. After removal of 2 bases from V and 4 bases from J, the junction contained 8 bases not matched to a gene. This CDR3 reads CASSLIGVSGRETQYF. The CDR3 coding sequence is TGTGCCAGCAGCTTAATCGGCGTTAGCGGGAGAGAGACCCAGTACTTC.

The rearrangement joins TRBV6-5 to TRBJ2-7, with TRBD2 matching 7 bases. The germline CDR1 and CDR2 sequences are MNHEY and SVGAGI. The J segment lost 0 bases and the V segment lost 0 bases, leaving 5 bases of the junction unmatched. CDR3 length equals 16 residues. The chain's CDR3 is CASSYSIGGYSYEQYF. Here the CDR3 DNA reads TGTGCCAGCAGTTACTCGATCGGGGGGTACTCCTACGAGCAGTACTTC.

The J gene is TRBJ1-1, the V gene TRBV11-3, with D unresolved. Trimming stripped 4 bases from V and 1 base from J, with 13 bases between. The CDR3 runs to 15 residues. Germline V gene lookup returns CDR1 SGHNT and CDR2 YENEEA. The CDR3 nucleotides are TGTGCCAGCAGCTCTGGTGGCGGGAGGAACACTGAAGCTTTCTTT. It specifies CASSSGGGRNTEAFF.

CDR3 coding DNA: TGTGCCAGCAGTTACTCGACAGCAATCAACACTGAAGCTTTCTTT. Its protein product is CASSYSTAINTEAFF. V usage is TRBV6-5 and J usage is TRBJ1-1, with D possibly matching TRBD1 (5 bases). From germline, CDR1 is MNHEY and CDR2 SVGAGI. This CDR3 spans 15 amino acids. V was cut by 0 bases and J by 2 bases, with 10 bases left in between.

The gene calls are TRBV28 and TRBJ2-7; tentatively, D is TRBD2 (6 bases). The CDR3 has 14 amino acids. Trimming left V 3 bases short and J 6 bases short, with 15 bases between. Germline V gene data show CDR1 as MDHEN and CDR2 as SYDVKM. The CDR3 DNA follows: TGTGCCAGCAGTTTGTTGGGGGGATCTGGCGAGCAGTACTTC. It encodes CASSLLGGSGEQYF.

The genes are TRBV29-1 and TRBJ2-3; 7 bases are a match to TRBD2. The length of the CDR3 is 16 residues. The germline gives CDR1 SQVTM, CDR2 ANQGSEA. Trimming cost V 2 bases and J 0 bases; bases outside gene matches: 8. In DNA, the CDR3 is TGCAGCGTTGAACCGACTAGCCCTTCTAGCACAGATACGCAGTATTTT. Translating gives CSVEPTSPSSTDTQYF.